This T cell receptor beta chain comes out of a study of Graves' ophthalmopathy and Graves' hyperthyroidism. RNA transcripts were the template, and TCR beta CDR3 regions were amplified from them. RT-PCR in the first round used HTBI primers; a second-round multiplex PCR followed. TCRdb re-analysed the multiplex PCR reads in MiXCR, keeping a single row per CDR3 protein. The sample yields 620,000 or so distinct CDR3 sequences, about a fifth seen once. V shed 6 bases and J shed 0 bases, with 15 bases lying between them. CDR3 length equals 17 residues. Per germline, CDR1 MDHEN and CDR2 SYDVKM. This clonotype was counted at least ten times. PBMCs were isolated by Ficoll-Paque density gradient centrifugation, using around 10 ml of fresh peripheral blood as the starting material.

Sample: peripheral blood. This receptor was obtained from a young woman with stable Graves' hyperthyroidism. Some clones in this sample may be carry-over from other donors' samples. The chain joins TRBV28 to TRBJ1-6; D is undetermined. The CDR3 DNA reads as TGTGCCAGCAGCTATTCCAAAGGGTTCTCCTATAATTCACCCCTCCACTTT. It yields the protein CASSYSKGFSYNSPLHF.